The TCR beta chain described here comes from a study of blood T cells in healthy people across ages. Per-sample PBMC isolation yielded at least 6.5 million cells. Together with a sample-barcoded 5' primer, a J-beta primer mix was included in a second PCR lasting about 6 to 11 cycles. TCRdb re-analysed the 5' RACE reads in MiXCR, keeping a single row per CDR3 protein. This sample has 950,000 to 1,200,000 distinct CDR3 sequences; 35% to 40% occur once, and the top ten carry about 12%. On this clonotype: What it binds is not known.

This CDR3 is 15 amino acids long. Trimming stripped 0 bases from V and 3 bases from J, with 11 bases between. Germline CDR1 reads WSHSY; CDR2 reads SAAADI. Findings and limits, study-wide: Estimates of total diversity, which came from one million sequenced T cells, were considered to be underestimates.

Input material: blood. The origin of this receptor is a man aged 18 to 30 in good health. J is TRBJ1-1 and V is TRBV10-2; no definite D call. The CDR3, as DNA: TGCGCCAGCAGTGAGTCGGGCTTACGGGACACTGAAGCTTTCTTT. It specifies CASSESGLRDTEAFF.